Listed below are T cell receptor beta chains from one sample, sequenced in a study of response to subunit inactivated influenza vaccine. TCRdb re-called the RT-PCR reads with MiXCR, one entry per CDR3 protein. The table shows 500,000 to 650,000 distinct CDR3 sequences, with 6% to 9% occurring only once. The specimen comprised PBMCs from blood, sampled 23 months after vaccination. The receptors originated from a man in his fifties or sixties who received an inactivated influenza vaccine. CDR3s include the opening cysteine and the closing phenylalanine or tryptophan. A D gene is named only where the DNA matches it firmly. Clone size appears in some rows only: once, few, many, or a class for an expanded clone.

v_gene: TRBV20-1
d_gene: .
abundance: many
j_gene: TRBJ2-1
CDR3nt: TGCAGTGCTAGCGGGCCGGGTTACAATGAGCAGTTCTTC
CDR3aa: CSASGPGYNEQFF

v_gene: TRBV11-2
d_gene: TRBD2
abundance: many
j_gene: TRBJ2-7
CDR3nt: TGTGCCAGCAGCTCAAAAGCGGGAGGTTTGATGCAGTACTTC
CDR3aa: CASSSKAGGLMQYF

v_gene: TRBV4-2
d_gene: TRBD1
abundance: many
j_gene: TRBJ1-2
CDR3nt: TGTGCCAGCAGCCAAGATGGGGACAGGGTGTTGAGCTACACCTTC
CDR3aa: CASSQDGDRVLSYTF

v_gene: TRBV13
d_gene: TRBD1
abundance: .
j_gene: TRBJ1-1
CDR3nt: TGTGCCAGCAGACGGACAGACAGGGTTGGCACTGAAGCTCTCTTT
CDR3aa: CASRRTDRVGTEALF

v_gene: TRBV28
d_gene: TRBD2
abundance: .
j_gene: TRBJ2-2
CDR3nt: TGTGCCAGCAGTCCGCACACTAGCGTCACCGGGGAGCTGTTTTTT
CDR3aa: CASSPHTSVTGELFF

v_gene: TRBV12-3/TRBV12-4
d_gene: .
abundance: few
j_gene: TRBJ2-5
CDR3nt: TGTGCCAGCAGTTTAGTTCCGGGGGCCCAAGAGACCCAGTACTTC
CDR3aa: CASSLVPGAQETQYF

v_gene: TRBV11-2
d_gene: TRBD1
abundance: few
j_gene: TRBJ2-1
CDR3nt: TGTGCCAGCAGCATATACAACAGGGGGCGCAGGTCCTACAATGAGCAGTTCTTC
CDR3aa: CASSIYNRGRRSYNEQFF

v_gene: TRBV7-2
d_gene: .
abundance: few
j_gene: TRBJ1-1
CDR3nt: TGTGCCAGCAGCCAAATCATGGGGGAAGCTTTCTTT
CDR3aa: CASSQIMGEAFF

v_gene: TRBV10-3
d_gene: .
abundance: many
j_gene: TRBJ2-3
CDR3nt: TGTGCCATCAGTCTTAGCGCAGATACGCAGTATTTT
CDR3aa: CAISLSADTQYF

v_gene: TRBV20-1
d_gene: .
abundance: .
j_gene: TRBJ2-2
CDR3nt: TGCAGTGCTAGCAAGAGAGACCAGGGTTTGAACACCGGGGAGCTGTTTTTT
CDR3aa: CSASKRDQGLNTGELFF

v_gene: TRBV2
d_gene: .
abundance: many
j_gene: TRBJ2-3
CDR3nt: TGTGCCAGCAGTGAAGAGGCTAGGGGTACGCAGTATTTT
CDR3aa: CASSEEARGTQYF

v_gene: TRBV24-1
d_gene: .
abundance: many
j_gene: TRBJ2-5
CDR3nt: TGTGCCACCAGTGATGAGTTTGTGGAGACCCAGTACTTC
CDR3aa: CATSDEFVETQYF

v_gene: TRBV3-1
d_gene: .
abundance: .
j_gene: TRBJ2-1
CDR3nt: TGTGCCAGCAGCCAAGACGGGCGGGGCCAAGTCTTC
CDR3aa: CASSQDGRGQVF

v_gene: TRBV10-3
d_gene: .
abundance: few
j_gene: TRBJ2-7
CDR3nt: TGTGCCATCAGCAACAGGGTCCACGAGCAGTACTTC
CDR3aa: CAISNRVHEQYF

v_gene: TRBV7-9
d_gene: TRBD1
abundance: .
j_gene: TRBJ1-4
CDR3nt: TGTGCCAGCAGCTTACACAGGGGGAATGAAAAACTGTTTTTT
CDR3aa: CASSLHRGNEKLFF

v_gene: TRBV9
d_gene: .
abundance: many
j_gene: TRBJ2-5
CDR3nt: TGTGCCAGCAGTGTCGGCGGTCGACAAGAGACCCAGTACTTC
CDR3aa: CASSVGGRQETQYF

v_gene: TRBV10-3
d_gene: TRBD2
abundance: .
j_gene: TRBJ2-7
CDR3nt: TGTGCCATCAGTGAGGGGAGGTTAGCGGGATGGAACGACGAGCAGTACTTC
CDR3aa: CAISEGRLAGWNDEQYF

v_gene: TRBV4-3
d_gene: TRBD2
abundance: .
j_gene: TRBJ2-1
CDR3nt: TGCGCCAGCAGCCAAGGGACTAGCGGGGGGGCCGCTGAGCAGTTCTTC
CDR3aa: CASSQGTSGGAAEQFF

v_gene: TRBV4-2
d_gene: TRBD2
abundance: few
j_gene: TRBJ2-3
CDR3nt: TGTGCCAGCAGCCAAGGGACTAGCGGGTCATATGCAGATACGCAGTATTTT
CDR3aa: CASSQGTSGSYADTQYF

v_gene: TRBV11-1
d_gene: .
abundance: few
j_gene: TRBJ2-1
CDR3nt: TGTGCCAGCAGCTCCGGGCAGGGGTTTTACAATGAGCAGTTCTTC
CDR3aa: CASSSGQGFYNEQFF

v_gene: TRBV24-1
d_gene: .
abundance: many
j_gene: TRBJ2-3
CDR3nt: TGTGCCACCAGTGATAGCGACCTAACAGATACGCAGTATTTT
CDR3aa: CATSDSDLTDTQYF

v_gene: TRBV9
d_gene: .
abundance: few
j_gene: TRBJ2-4
CDR3nt: TGTGCCAGCAGCGCCGCGACCGGAACCAAAAACATTCAGTACTTC
CDR3aa: CASSAATGTKNIQYF

v_gene: TRBV20-1
d_gene: TRBD1
abundance: many
j_gene: TRBJ1-6
CDR3nt: TGCAGTGCTAGTAAGCCGGGACAGCTTAATTCACCCCTCCACTTT
CDR3aa: CSASKPGQLNSPLHF

v_gene: TRBV6-6
d_gene: .
abundance: few
j_gene: TRBJ1-5
CDR3nt: TGTGCCAGCGGAGATCAGCCCCAGCATTTT
CDR3aa: CASGDQPQHF

v_gene: TRBV18
d_gene: .
abundance: .
j_gene: TRBJ1-1
CDR3nt: TGTGCCAGCTCACCACCCACCGGCGGCATGAACACTGAAGCTTTCTTT
CDR3aa: CASSPPTGGMNTEAFF

v_gene: TRBV4-2
d_gene: .
abundance: .
j_gene: TRBJ1-6
CDR3nt: TGTGCCAGCAGCCAAGATAACAGGGACTCTTCACCCCTCCACTTT
CDR3aa: CASSQDNRDSSPLHF

v_gene: TRBV5-1
d_gene: .
abundance: many
j_gene: TRBJ2-7
CDR3nt: TGCGCCAGCAGCTTGGGAGCGGTTTCCTACGAGCAGTACTTC
CDR3aa: CASSLGAVSYEQYF

v_gene: TRBV9
d_gene: .
abundance: few
j_gene: TRBJ2-2
CDR3nt: TGTGCCAGCAGTGGAGTGGGTGAGGGCACCGGGGAGCTGTTTTTT
CDR3aa: CASSGVGEGTGELFF

v_gene: TRBV20-1
d_gene: .
abundance: few
j_gene: TRBJ2-5
CDR3nt: TGCAGTGCTAGGAAAATAGCGGAGATGTGGGAGACCCAGTACTTC
CDR3aa: CSARKIAEMWETQYF

v_gene: TRBV7-9
d_gene: .
abundance: .
j_gene: TRBJ1-1
CDR3nt: TGTGCCAGCAGCTACAGGGACACTGAAGCTTTCTTT
CDR3aa: CASSYRDTEAFF

v_gene: TRBV20-1
d_gene: TRBD2
abundance: .
j_gene: TRBJ2-1
CDR3nt: TGCAGTGCGCTTCCAACTAGCGTGAATGAGCAGTTCTTC
CDR3aa: CSALPTSVNEQFF